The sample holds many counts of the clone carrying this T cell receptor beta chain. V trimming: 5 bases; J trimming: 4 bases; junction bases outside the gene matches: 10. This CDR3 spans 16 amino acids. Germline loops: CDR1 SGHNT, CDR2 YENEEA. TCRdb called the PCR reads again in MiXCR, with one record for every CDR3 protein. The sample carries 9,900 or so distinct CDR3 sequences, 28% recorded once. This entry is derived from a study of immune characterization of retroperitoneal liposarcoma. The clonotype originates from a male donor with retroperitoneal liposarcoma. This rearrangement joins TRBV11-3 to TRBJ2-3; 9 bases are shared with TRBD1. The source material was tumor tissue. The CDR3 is CASSPGTGLSPDTQYF. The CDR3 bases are TGTGCCAGCAGCCCTGGGACAGGGCTCTCCCCAGATACGCAGTATTTT. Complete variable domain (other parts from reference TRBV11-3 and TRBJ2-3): EAGVVQSPRYKIIEKKQPVAFWCNPISGHNTLYWYLQNLGQGPELLIRYENEEAVDDSQLPKDRFSAERLKGVDSTLKIQPAELGDSAVYLCASSPGTGLSPDTQYFGPGTRLTVL.